This TCR beta chain was captured in a study of spatial heterogeneity in lung cancer. Regarding the study as a whole: How many expanded intratumoral alpha and beta TCRs were present tracked the tumor mutation count, which was a count of nonsynonymous mutations.

This clonotype was recorded at least ten times. As yet, its antigen is unknown. Because the library targeted alpha chains, this beta chain is an off-target read whose size means little. Time point meaning: sample taken at primary tumor resection. Unsorted whole RNA of tumor, nontumor lung or frozen PBMC was sequenced. TCRdb processed the 5' RACE reads anew with MiXCR; each CDR3 protein has one entry. Here the sample spans fewer than 7,500 distinct CDR3 sequences, 14% being singletons. This receptor was taken from a male donor with early-stage non-small cell lung cancer. The specimen was lung tumor tissue, collected at surgery.

This chain's CDR3 is CASSEHREQGGELFF. The CDR3 coding sequence is TGTGCCAGCAGCGAACACAGGGAGCAGGGCGGGGAGCTGTTTTTT. The chain is built from TRBV7-2 and TRBJ2-2; tentative D call: TRBD1 (6 bases). Trimming left V 5 bases short and J 7 bases short, with 17 bases between. CDR1 is SGHTA, CDR2 FQGNSA, per germline. This CDR3 region has 15 residues.